What follows are 29 T cell receptor beta chains derived from one specimen sequenced in a study of cytomegalovirus exposure and HLA in healthy donors. 60 Vbeta and 13 Jbeta primers were used in PCR. Produced via immunoSEQ multiplex PCR; TCRdb's table is partial and in-frame only. The sample holds some 160,000 clones, 72% seen once. The sequencing sample was made of PBMCs. The receptors stem from a man in his forties in good health and CMV-seronegative.

The V gene is TRBV19, the J gene TRBJ2-7; D is perhaps TRBD1 (6 bases). V dropped 0 bases and J dropped 1 base, with 13 bases sitting between them. CDR1 LNHDA and CDR2 SQIVND come from the germline V gene (reference sequence). The CDR3 runs to 16 residues. The DNA of the CDR3 is TGTGCCAGTAGTATAGACGGTTCCAGGGGTTCCTACGAGCAGTACTTC. This translates into CASSIDGSRGSYEQYF.

This clone was picked up a small number of times. The rearrangement joins TRBV25-1 to TRBJ2-3, with D perhaps matching TRBD1 (6 bases). The germline V and J ends were trimmed by 5 bases and 0 bases, with 21 bases remaining between them. CDR1 is MGHDK and CDR2 is SYGVNS in the germline V gene. This CDR3 spans 18 amino acids. This CDR3 is CASSTTLPGTLSTDTQYF. DNA for the CDR3: TGTGCCAGCAGTACCACTCTCCCCGGGACATTGAGCACAGATACGCAGTATTTT.

The chain is built from TRBV5-6 and TRBJ1-2, with 10 bases matching TRBD1. The CDR3 length is 15 residues. V lost 2 bases and J lost 3; bases outside the gene matches: 4. Germline V lookup: CDR1 SGHDT, CDR2 YYEEEE. The CDR3 sequence is CASSFPGTGDYGYTF. The DNA for the CDR3 is TGTGCCAGCAGCTTCCCCGGGACAGGGGACTATGGCTACACCTTC.

This chain connects TRBV7-2 to TRBJ2-7; TRBD1 matches 9 bases. V lost 2 bases, J lost 4 bases, and 6 bases stayed unmatched. The CDR3 spans 15 residues. The germline gives CDR1 SGHTA, CDR2 FQGNSA. The CDR3 here is CASSLTGTGNYEQYF. CDR3 nucleotide sequence: TGTGCCAGCAGCTTAACCGGGACAGGGAATTACGAGCAGTACTTC.

The chain couples TRBV19 to TRBJ1-5, with unresolved D. The CDR3 covers 12 residues. The germline gives CDR1 LNHDA, CDR2 SQIVND (reference sequence). Trimming shortened V by 7 bases and J by 7 bases, and 11 bases separated the two germline ends. The CDR3 sequence is CASTNPWQPQHF. The DNA for the CDR3 is TGTGCCAGTACTAATCCTTGGCAGCCCCAGCATTTT.

The J gene is TRBJ1-2, the V gene TRBV6-5; 7 bases are shared with TRBD1. Unmatched junction bases numbered 9, after V lost 6 bases and J lost 8 bases. Germline CDR1 MNHEY, CDR2 SVGAGI. CDR3 length: 13 amino acids. The DNA of the CDR3 is TGTGCCAGCAGGATAGGGACAGCTGGGGGCTACACCTTC. Protein: CASRIGTAGGYTF.

The chain uses TRBV15 and TRBJ1-5; D call uncertain. Germline V CDR1 and CDR2: LNHNV, YYDKDF (reference sequence). The CDR3 extends over 13 amino acids. Trimming removed 9 bases from V and 4 bases from J, with 13 bases in between. The CDR3 reads CATREALNQPQHF. CDR3 DNA sequence: TGTGCCACAAGGGAGGCGTTAAATCAGCCCCAGCATTTT.

Regarding this clone: A read error may produce the germline difference seen at one junction end. The chain recombines TRBV2 with TRBJ1-2; TRBD1 matches 8 bases. Germline V gene data show CDR1 as SNHLY and CDR2 as FYNNEI. The CDR3 spans 12 residues. As DNA, the CDR3 is TGTGCCAGCAGTCGACAGGGGCGAGGCTACCCCTTC. It codes for CASSRQGRGYPF. Drawing the rest from reference TRBV2 and TRBJ1-2, the complete variable domain is EPEVTQTPSHQVTQMGQEVILRCVPISNHLYFYWYRQILGQKVEFLVSFYNNEISEKSEIFDDQFSVERPDGSNFTLKIRSTKLEDSAMYFCASSRQGRGYPFGSGTRLTVV.

DNA of the CDR3: TGCGCCAGCAGCTTGAGGGTAGCGGCCTACAATGAGCAGTTCTTC. It encodes CASSLRVAAYNEQFF. The chain is built from TRBV5-1 and TRBJ2-1, with D maybe TRBD2 (6 bases). CDR1 is SGHRS and CDR2 is YFSETQ in the germline V gene. The CDR3 is 15 amino acids. V was shortened by 1 base and J by 2 bases, with 10 bases between the two germline ends.

J is TRBJ1-1 and V is TRBV6-1; 11 nucleotides agree with TRBD1. The trim removed 2 bases at V and 5 bases at J, leaving 4 bases unmatched. The length of the CDR3 is 15 residues. Germline CDR1 MNHNS, CDR2 SASEGT. The CDR3 region is CASSEWGQGGTEAFF. The CDR3 DNA reads as TGTGCCAGCAGTGAATGGGGACAGGGGGGGACTGAAGCTTTCTTT.

This chain uses TRBV4-1 with TRBJ1-1, with a possible D match to TRBD1 (5 bases). V lost 4 bases and J lost 0, with 18 bases in between. Germline V gene sequence: CDR1 MGHRA, CDR2 YSYEKL. The CDR3 contains 17 residues. CDR3 DNA sequence: TGCGCCAGCAGCCCAGGGAATTTATTGTGGGTGAACACTGAAGCTTTCTTT. It translates to CASSPGNLLWVNTEAFF.

The sample holds a few counts of this clone. The V call is TRBV28, the J call TRBJ1-4; 9 positions match TRBD1. The CDR3 is 14 residues long. Per the germline V gene, CDR1 is MDHEN and CDR2 is SYDVKM. Trimming cost V 6 bases and J 9 bases; bases outside gene matches: 8. Here the CDR3 reads CASRKTGGRKKLFF. CDR3 nucleotide sequence: TGTGCCAGCAGAAAGACAGGGGGTAGGAAAAAACTGTTTTTT. Complete variable domain (other parts from reference TRBV28 and TRBJ1-4): DVKVTQSSRYLVKRTGEKVFLECVQDMDHENMFWYRQDPGLGLRLIYFSYDVKMKEKGDIPEGYSVSREKKERFSLILESASTNQTSMYLCASRKTGGRKKLFFGSGTQLSVL.

This chain joins TRBV7-8 and TRBJ2-1, with TRBD2 matching over 8 bases. The length of the CDR3 is 15 residues. The junction had 5 bases not matched to a gene; V was cut back by 5 bases and J by 2 bases. Germline CDR1 and CDR2: SGHVS and FQNEAQ. CDR3 amino acids: CASSPRTSTYNEQFF. The CDR3 DNA sequence: TGTGCCAGCAGCCCCAGGACTAGCACCTACAATGAGCAGTTCTTC.

In its sample, this clone was seen once. The chain employs TRBV19 and TRBJ2-7; 10 nucleotides line up with TRBD2. The trim removed 1 base at V and 4 bases at J, leaving 4 bases unmatched. This CDR3 is built from 15 residues. Germline loops: CDR1 LNHDA, CDR2 SQIVND (reference sequence). The CDR3 sequence: CASSIVLAGRYEQYF. As DNA, the CDR3 is TGTGCCAGTAGTATAGTACTAGCGGGGAGGTACGAGCAGTACTTC.

This chain joins TRBV5-1 and TRBJ2-5; tentative D call: TRBD2 (6 bases). Germline values: CDR1 SGHRS, CDR2 YFSETQ. The V end lost 1 base, the J end lost 2 bases, and 15 bases lay between the germline ends. This CDR3 spans 16 amino acids. The CDR3 spells CASSLILGGGQETQYF. Here the CDR3 DNA reads TGCGCCAGCAGCTTGATTCTGGGTGGGGGGCAAGAGACCCAGTACTTC.

The J gene is TRBJ2-5, the V gene TRBV4-2; TRBD2 aligns across 10 bases. Germline V gene data show CDR1 as LGHNA and CDR2 as YNFKEQ. Trimming removed 1 base from V and 11 bases from J; junction bases left unmatched: 10. The CDR3 spans 15 residues. DNA of the CDR3: TGTGCCAGCAGCCAAGCTAGCGGGGGACCCCAGGCTCAGTACTTC. This gives the protein CASSQASGGPQAQYF.

This clone was recorded once. The chain is built from TRBV2 and TRBJ1-3; D is unclear. V was pared by 5 bases and J by 0 bases, with 11 bases between. The CDR3 is 15 residues long. The germline CDR1 and CDR2 sequences are SNHLY and FYNNEI. CDR3 coding DNA: TGTGCCAGCAGTTTCCGGGTTTCCTCTGGAAACACCATATATTTT. It yields the protein CASSFRVSSGNTIYF.

This clone was counted a single time. The V call is TRBV7-9, the J call TRBJ2-1; D is perhaps TRBD2 (6 bases). The CDR3 runs to 17 residues. CDR1 and CDR2 (germline): SEHNR, FQNEAQ (reference sequence). Trimming left V 5 bases short and J 1 base short, with 18 bases between. CDR3 protein: CASSPPPRGSSYNEQFF. The CDR3 coding sequence is TGTGCCAGCAGCCCACCCCCCCGGGGGTCATCCTACAATGAGCAGTTCTTC.

The rearrangement joins TRBV21-1 to TRBJ2-3; the table's D call, TRBD1, was not checked against the DNA. TRBV21-1 is shown as a pseudogene. This CDR3 is 18 amino acids long. CDR3 in DNA: TGTGCCAGCAGCAAAACTACCCTCGACAGGCACAGCACAGATACGCAGTATTTT. Its translation is CASSKTTLDRHSTDTQYF.

V is TRBV19 and J is TRBJ1-1; 8 nucleotides agree with TRBD1. The germline gives CDR1 LNHDA, CDR2 SQIVND (reference sequence). The trim removed 3 bases at V and 4 bases at J, leaving 13 bases unmatched. The CDR3 sequence is 17 residues long. Here the CDR3 DNA reads TGTGCCAGTAGTATGAACGGCCAACAGGGGGTAGGCACTGAAGCTTTCTTT. It translates to CASSMNGQQGVGTEAFF. Full variable domain (missing parts from reference TRBV19 and TRBJ1-1): DGGITQSPKYLFRKEGQNVTLSCEQNLNHDAMYWYRQDPGQGLRLIYYSQIVNDFQKGDIAEGYSVSREKKESFPLTVTSAQKNPTAFYLCASSMNGQQGVGTEAFFGQGTRLTVV.

The genes are TRBV6-5 and TRBJ1-2; D call uncertain. This CDR3 is 13 amino acids long. Deletions cut 0 bases from V and 8 bases from J, with 10 bases between. Looked up from germline, CDR1 is MNHEY and CDR2 is SVGAGI. CDR3 protein: CASSYSFPLGYTF. The CDR3 coding sequence is TGTGCCAGCAGTTACTCCTTCCCCTTAGGCTACACCTTC.

The V call is TRBV4-1, the J call TRBJ1-1, with 7 bases lining up with TRBD1. Unmatched junction bases numbered 6, after V lost 3 bases and J lost 2 bases. The CDR3 is 15 amino acids. Germline CDR1 reads MGHRA; CDR2 reads YSYEKL. The CDR3 sequence is CASSHRDRVNTEAFF. Here the CDR3 DNA reads TGCGCCAGCAGCCACAGAGACAGGGTAAACACTGAAGCTTTCTTT.

DNA for the CDR3: TGCGCCAGCAGCTTGGCAATAACAGGGATTAATTACGAGCAGTACTTC. This encodes CASSLAITGINYEQYF. V is TRBV5-1 and J is TRBJ2-7; maybe TRBD1 (6 bases). Trimming took 0 bases from V and 4 from J, leaving 17 bases between them. The germline V gene encodes CDR1 SGHRS and CDR2 YFSETQ. CDR3 length: 16 residues. Combining the CDR3 with reference TRBV5-1 and TRBJ2-7 gives the whole variable domain KAGVTQTPRYLIKTRGQQVTLSCSPISGHRSVSWYQQTPGQGLQFLFEYFSETQRNKGNFPGRFSGRQFSNSRSEMNVSTLELGDSALYLCASSLAITGINYEQYFGPGTRLTVT.

The genes are TRBV9 and TRBJ2-2; 10 nucleotides align to TRBD2. Per the germline V gene, CDR1 is SGDLS and CDR2 is YYNGEE. V lost 0 bases, J lost 5 bases, and 1 base stayed unmatched. The CDR3 has 15 amino acids. Here the CDR3 DNA reads TGTGCCAGCAGCGTAGTTAGCGGGGGGACCGGGGAGCTGTTTTTT. It specifies CASSVVSGGTGELFF.

Regarding this clone: The same CDR3 can be traced to other DNA sequences in this sample. This sequence joins TRBV13 and TRBJ2-7; maybe TRBD1 (5 bases). CDR3 length equals 14 residues. Per the germline V gene, CDR1 is PRHDT and CDR2 is FYEKMQ (reference sequence). The V end was cut by 5 bases, the J end by 1 base, with 12 bases between. The CDR3 here is CASSLGQASYEQYF. CDR3 DNA sequence: TGTGCCAGCAGCCTGGGGCAGGCGTCCTACGAGCAGTACTTC.

Note on this clone: Other DNA sequences from this sample encode an identical CDR3 as well. The J gene is TRBJ1-6, the V gene TRBV7-9; 7 bases are shared with TRBD1. CDR1 is SEHNR and CDR2 is FQNEAQ in the germline V gene (reference sequence). Germline trimming cut 5 bases from V and 9 bases from J; bases unmatched to any gene: 7. This CDR3 is 14 amino acids long. The CDR3 reads CASSHRQGGSPLHF. CDR3 bases: TGTGCCAGCAGCCACAGACAGGGAGGTTCACCCCTCCACTTT.

The V gene is TRBV21-1, the J gene TRBJ1-6; TRBD1 reflects the table's D call only, with no check against the DNA. TRBV21-1 is a pseudogene locus. The length of the CDR3 is 17 residues. The CDR3: CASSPWDRGPYNSPLHF. The CDR3, as DNA: TGTGCCAGCAGCCCTTGGGACAGGGGGCCCTATAATTCACCCCTCCACTTT.

The gene calls are TRBV10-2 and TRBJ1-5, with a tentative D call TRBD1 (6 bases). Trimming left V 2 bases short and J 3 bases short, with 14 bases between. Germline V lookup: CDR1 WSHSY, CDR2 SAAADI. The CDR3 loop spans 16 amino acids. This CDR3 is CASSEPQGLANQPQHF. For the CDR3, the DNA is TGCGCCAGCAGTGAGCCCCAGGGGTTGGCCAATCAGCCCCAGCATTTT.

J is TRBJ2-7 and V is TRBV10-3; possible D gene TRBD1, 5 bases. The V gene lost 0 bases and the J gene lost 6 bases, with 12 bases spanning the gap. Looked up from germline, CDR1 is ENHRY and CDR2 is SYGVKD. The CDR3 spans 14 residues. CDR3 protein: CAISESGQPSEQYF. The CDR3 nucleotides read TGTGCCATCAGTGAGTCGGGGCAGCCTAGCGAGCAGTACTTC.